Presented here are 2 T cell receptor beta chains from one specimen sequenced in a study of blood T cell repertoires in COVID-19. Repertoires were generated with immunoSEQ multiplex PCR, while TCRdb's copy carries only in-frame clones and drops some. Here the sample spans approximately 250,000 clones, around 80% being singletons. Sample: PBMCs or T cells enriched from blood (not recorded which). Every receptor here comes from a man aged 25 to 40 with acute COVID-19.

The J gene is TRBJ2-7, the V gene TRBV5-6; TRBD1 matches 8 bases. The CDR3 length is 14 residues. Looked up from germline, CDR1 is SGHDT and CDR2 is YYEEEE. Trimming took 4 bases from V and 5 from J; bases not matched to a gene: 8. Written as DNA, the CDR3 is TGTGCCAGCAGCCTACCTCGGACAGGGCACGAGCAGTACGTC. This encodes CASSLPRTGHEQYV.

The gene calls are TRBV9 and TRBJ1-3; TRBD1 might be the D (5 bases). The CDR3 length is 14 residues. CDR1 is SGDLS, CDR2 YYNGEE, per germline. V shed 1 base and J shed 1 base, with 6 bases lying between them. The CDR3, as DNA: TGTGCCAGCAGCGTAAGGGGATCTGGAAACACCATATATTTT. Translated: CASSVRGSGNTIYF.